This is a list of T cell receptor beta chains from one sample in a study of blood T cell repertoires in COVID-19. Clones were sequenced by immunoSEQ multiplex PCR, and TCRdb holds only the in-frame ones, with some missing. This table has approximately 170,000 clones, 89% appearing once. Sample: peripheral blood. The source of these receptors is a man younger than 30 who had recovered from COVID-19. CDR3s include the opening cysteine and the closing phenylalanine or tryptophan. Fields, in order: J gene, V gene, clone size, CDR3 protein. The listing skips clone size in some rows; elsewhere it reads once, few, many or a size class.

TRBJ2-5	TRBV27	-	CASSLSSIWRGLEQETQYF
TRBJ1-1	TRBV11-2	-	CASSLGGGKNTEAFF
TRBJ2-3	TRBV14	-	CASSHLTDTQYF
TRBJ2-7	TRBV6-5	-	CASRGTGAPYEQYF
TRBJ2-2	TRBV7-9	-	CASSLLWRQSNTGELFF
TRBJ2-7	TRBV2	-	CASSELAVYEQYF
TRBJ2-2	TRBV9	-	CASSVGTGSGTGELFF
TRBJ2-1	TRBV5-1	-	CASSSGPLSSYNEQFF
TRBJ2-3	TRBV18	once	CASSLAGGSTDTQYF
TRBJ2-7	TRBV19	-	CASSFDTSYEQYF
TRBJ2-2	TRBV6-5	-	CASSLQLLAATGELFF
TRBJ2-1	TRBV21-1	-	CASSKDSTRTGLSYNEQFF
TRBJ1-4	TRBV4-1	-	CASGPNTFEKLFF
TRBJ2-2	TRBV5-1	once	CASSLLAGTGELFF
TRBJ1-6	TRBV28	few	CASSPDSPNSPLHF
TRBJ2-7	TRBV3-1/TRBV3-2	-	CASSPSGIRYEQYF
TRBJ1-3	TRBV18	-	CASSPSLGQLSGNTIYF
TRBJ2-5	TRBV24-1	-	CATSDHRGIETQYF
TRBJ2-7	TRBV6-5	-	CASSYSDPGGAYEQYF
TRBJ2-2	TRBV11-2	-	CASSLFLAGGDTGELFF
TRBJ1-3	TRBV19	-	CASSYGGNTIYF
TRBJ1-5	TRBV6-5	-	CASRTNRVSNQPQHF
TRBJ1-4	TRBV18	-	CASSQTGLNEKLFF
TRBJ1-5	TRBV29-1	once	CSVTQGHSNQPQHF
TRBJ2-1	TRBV24-1	-	CATSGLGVNEQFF
TRBJ2-6	TRBV27	-	CASRPLNGVGANVLTF
TRBJ2-1	TRBV27	-	CASSGGRAEQFF